This paragraph covers one T cell receptor beta chain sequence. What this receptor recognizes is not known. Base qualities are missing; no much larger clone stands one base away. Whole blood was collected in K2EDTA tubes by collaborating institutions according to the institutions' own protocols. Collaborator samples were shipped for TCRbeta analysis as frozen whole blood, isolated PBMCs, or DNA extracted from either sample type. This record comes from a study of blood T cell repertoires in COVID-19 (TCRdb year 2020). Some background on the complete study: Samples from collaborators originated in the United States, Italy and Spain and spanned both the acute and convalescent phases of COVID-19. The material from the prospective study consisted of cDNA or gDNA derived from T cells, B-cell-depleted T cells, or PBMCs. A de-identified subject ID, COVID-19 status, age in years and sex were almost always included in the sample metadata. Subjects who had been exposed to COVID-19, were actively infected with it, or had recovered from it provided the deeply sampled blood TCRbeta repertoires that made up the dataset. Where HLA class I and class II types were available, the types were taken from metadata supplied by the sample provider, not from assay-based typing. The repertoires were made available in a free public database intended to serve as a resource for research on the immune response to SARS-CoV-2. Samples were obtained from the ongoing ImmuneRACE study (first 160 participants) and from some 1,300 subjects provided by 6 global collaborators. What the research found in general, with its limitations: Clinical and demographic metadata were provided uncurated, with the amount varying by source and participant.

The immunoSEQ Assay, a bias-controlled multiplex PCR, was used to amplify TCRbeta CDR3 regions from genomic DNA. In the paper's pipeline: Nucleated cell counts per sample were estimated from amplification of reference gene primers within the assay. Sequence reads were collapsed and filtered to measure the absolute abundance of every unique TCRbeta CDR3 rearrangement. Productive Simpson clonality was computed per sample as the square root of Simpson's diversity index over productive rearrangements. In TCRdb, the immuneACCESS table is reduced to in-frame sequences with V and J assigned. These tables do not hold every clone; where another copy was compared, an unresolved V gene accounts for under half, and the others remain unexplained. The D gene and trimming were derived from the DNA, and the V and J assignments and clone size from that table. A total of approximately 94,000 clones appear in this sample, approximately 87% of them only once. Clones ranked in the top ten supply around 13% of the sample.

The CDR3 spans 14 residues, from the cysteine through the phenylalanine. Kept here is only the CDR3 DNA, which spans 42 bases and is read in frame from base 1. V and J are trimmed by 5 bases and 8 bases, and the gene matches miss 8 bases of the junction. The germline V gene yields KGHSH for CDR1 and LQKENI for CDR2. Sequencing used peripheral blood. The sequence derives from a human donor in a cohort sampled during active COVID-19. The rearrangement combines TRBV18 with TRBJ1-5; 8 junctional bases match TRBD1. The CDR3 region has the sequence CASSSLQQGEPQHF. The DNA is as follows: TGTGCCAGCTCATCACTTCAACAGGGGGAGCCCCAGCATTTT.